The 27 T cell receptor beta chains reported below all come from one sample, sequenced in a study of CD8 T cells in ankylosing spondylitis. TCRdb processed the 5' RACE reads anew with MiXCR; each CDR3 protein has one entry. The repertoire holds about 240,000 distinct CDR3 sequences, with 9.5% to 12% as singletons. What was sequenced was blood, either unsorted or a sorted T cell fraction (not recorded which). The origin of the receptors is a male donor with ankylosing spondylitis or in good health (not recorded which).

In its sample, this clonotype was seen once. The CDR3 spells CASSSPGHTFYTF. The CDR3 region has the DNA TGTGCCAGCAGTTCCCCGGGACATACGTTCTACACCTTC. The V call is TRBV7-8, the J call TRBJ1-2; D is possibly TRBD1 (6 bases). The CDR3 totals 13 residues. The V gene lost 6 bases and the J gene lost 10 bases, with 18 bases spanning the gap. The germline gives CDR1 SGHVS, CDR2 FQNEAQ.

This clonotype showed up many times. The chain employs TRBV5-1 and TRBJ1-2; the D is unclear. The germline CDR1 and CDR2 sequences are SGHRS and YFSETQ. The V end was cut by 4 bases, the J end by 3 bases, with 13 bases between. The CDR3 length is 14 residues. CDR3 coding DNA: TGCGCCAGCAGCCCCCTTTTCTCGGACTATGGCTACACCTTC. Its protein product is CASSPLFSDYGYTF.

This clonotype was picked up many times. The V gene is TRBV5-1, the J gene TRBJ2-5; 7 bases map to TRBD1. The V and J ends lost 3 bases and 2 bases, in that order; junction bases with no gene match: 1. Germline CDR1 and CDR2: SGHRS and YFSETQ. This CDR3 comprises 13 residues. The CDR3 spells CASSSGQQETQYF. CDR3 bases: TGCGCCAGCAGCTCGGGACAGCAAGAGACCCAGTACTTC.

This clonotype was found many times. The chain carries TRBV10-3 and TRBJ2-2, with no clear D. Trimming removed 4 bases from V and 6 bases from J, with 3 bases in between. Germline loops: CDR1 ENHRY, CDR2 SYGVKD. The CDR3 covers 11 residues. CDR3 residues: CAISGSGELFF. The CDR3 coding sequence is TGTGCCATCAGTGGTTCCGGGGAGCTGTTTTTT.

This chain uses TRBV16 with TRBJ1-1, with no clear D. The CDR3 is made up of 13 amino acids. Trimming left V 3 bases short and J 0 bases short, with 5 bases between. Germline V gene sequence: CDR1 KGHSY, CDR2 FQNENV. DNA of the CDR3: TGTGCCAGCAGCCATACACTGAACACTGAAGCTTTCTTT. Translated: CASSHTLNTEAFF.

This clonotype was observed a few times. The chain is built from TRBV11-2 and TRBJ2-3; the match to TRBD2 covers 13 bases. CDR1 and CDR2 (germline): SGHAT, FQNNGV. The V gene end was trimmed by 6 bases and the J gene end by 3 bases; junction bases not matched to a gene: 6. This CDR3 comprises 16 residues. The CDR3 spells CASSTSGGAWTDTQYF. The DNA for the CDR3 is TGTGCCAGCAGTACTAGCGGGGGGGCCTGGACAGATACGCAGTATTTT. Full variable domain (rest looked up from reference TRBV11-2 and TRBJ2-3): EAGVAQSPRYKIIEKRQSVAFWCNPISGHATLYWYQQILGQGPKLLIQFQNNGVVDDSQLPKDRFSAERLKGVDSTLKIQPAKLEDSAVYLCASSTSGGAWTDTQYFGPGTRLTVL.

In nucleotides, the CDR3 is TGCAGTGCTAGAGATGGAGCGGGAGCGGAGACCCAGTACTTC. The encoded protein is CSARDGAGAETQYF. This chain links TRBV20-1 with TRBJ2-5, with 8 bases fitting TRBD2. V lost 0 bases to trimming and J lost 5 bases; unmatched junction nucleotides: 5. CDR3 length: 14 amino acids. Germline lookup yields CDR1 DFQATT and CDR2 SNEGSKA (reference sequence).

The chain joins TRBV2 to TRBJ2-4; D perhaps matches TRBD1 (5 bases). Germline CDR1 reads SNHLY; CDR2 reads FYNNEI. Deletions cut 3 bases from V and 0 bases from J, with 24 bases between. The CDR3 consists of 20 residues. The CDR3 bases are TGTGCCAGCAGTGACCTAATGCTCTTAAGGGGAATCATAGCCAAAAACATTCAGTACTTC. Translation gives CASSDLMLLRGIIAKNIQYF. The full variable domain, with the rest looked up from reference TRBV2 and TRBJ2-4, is EPEVTQTPSHQVTQMGQEVILRCVPISNHLYFYWYRQILGQKVEFLVSFYNNEISEKSEIFDDQFSVERPDGSNFTLKIRSTKLEDSAMYFCASSDLMLLRGIIAKNIQYFGAGTRLSVL.

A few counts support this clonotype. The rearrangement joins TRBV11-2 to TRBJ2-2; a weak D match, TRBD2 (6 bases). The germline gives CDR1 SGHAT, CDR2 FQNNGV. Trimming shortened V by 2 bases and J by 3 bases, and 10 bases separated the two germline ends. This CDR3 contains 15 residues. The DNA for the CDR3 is TGTGCCAGCAGCTTAAGACTAGGAGACACCGGGGAGCTGTTTTTT. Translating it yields CASSLRLGDTGELFF.

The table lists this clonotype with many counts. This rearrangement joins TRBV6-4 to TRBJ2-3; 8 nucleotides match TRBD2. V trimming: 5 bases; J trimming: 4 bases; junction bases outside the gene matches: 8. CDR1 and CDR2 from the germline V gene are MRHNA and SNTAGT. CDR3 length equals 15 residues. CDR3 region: CASSPSPGGSDTQYF. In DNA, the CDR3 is TGTGCCAGCAGTCCATCTCCGGGGGGGTCAGATACGCAGTATTTT.

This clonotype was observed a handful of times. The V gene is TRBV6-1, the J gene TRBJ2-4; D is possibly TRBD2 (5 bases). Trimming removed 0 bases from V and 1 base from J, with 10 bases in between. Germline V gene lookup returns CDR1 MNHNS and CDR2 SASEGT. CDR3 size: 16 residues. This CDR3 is CASSEALEGAKNIQYF. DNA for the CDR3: TGTGCCAGCAGTGAAGCGCTTGAGGGTGCCAAAAACATTCAGTACTTC.

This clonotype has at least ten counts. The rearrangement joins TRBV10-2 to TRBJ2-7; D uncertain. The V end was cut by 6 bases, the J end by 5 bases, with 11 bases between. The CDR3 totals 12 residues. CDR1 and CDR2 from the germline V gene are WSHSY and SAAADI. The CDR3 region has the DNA TGCGCCAGCAGCGTTTCTTTCGACGAGCAGTACTTC. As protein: CASSVSFDEQYF.

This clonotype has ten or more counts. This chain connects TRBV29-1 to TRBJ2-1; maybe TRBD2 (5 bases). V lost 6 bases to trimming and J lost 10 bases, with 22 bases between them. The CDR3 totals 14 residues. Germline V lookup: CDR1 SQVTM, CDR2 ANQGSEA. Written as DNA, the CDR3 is TGCAGCGTCGAGAGTGGAGGCCGGGTATTAGAGCAGTTCTTC. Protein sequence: CSVESGGRVLEQFF.

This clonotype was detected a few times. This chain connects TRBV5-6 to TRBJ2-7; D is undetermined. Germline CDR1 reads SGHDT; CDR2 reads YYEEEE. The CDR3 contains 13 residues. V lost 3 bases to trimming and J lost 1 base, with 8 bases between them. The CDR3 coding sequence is TGTGCCAGCAGCTACCAGCTATCCTACGAGCAGTACTTC. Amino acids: CASSYQLSYEQYF.

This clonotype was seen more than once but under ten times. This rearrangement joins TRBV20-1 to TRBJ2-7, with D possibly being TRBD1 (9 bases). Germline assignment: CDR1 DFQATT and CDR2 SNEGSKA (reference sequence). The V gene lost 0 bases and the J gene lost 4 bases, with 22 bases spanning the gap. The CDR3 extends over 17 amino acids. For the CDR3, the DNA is TGCAGTGCTAGAGATCAGGTAGCGGGACAGGGCCTTTACGAGCAGTACTTC. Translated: CSARDQVAGQGLYEQYF.

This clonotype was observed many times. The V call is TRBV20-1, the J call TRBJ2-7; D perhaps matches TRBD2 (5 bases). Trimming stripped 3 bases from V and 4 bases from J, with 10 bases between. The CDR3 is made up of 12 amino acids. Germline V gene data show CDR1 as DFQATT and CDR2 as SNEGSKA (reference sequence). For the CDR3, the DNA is TGCAGTGCTAGGCGAGCGGAGTACGAGCAGTACTTC. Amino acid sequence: CSARRAEYEQYF.

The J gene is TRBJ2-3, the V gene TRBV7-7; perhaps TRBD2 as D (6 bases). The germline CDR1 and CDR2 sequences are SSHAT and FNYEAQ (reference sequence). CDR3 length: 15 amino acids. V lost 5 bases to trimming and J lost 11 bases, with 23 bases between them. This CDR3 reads CASSPKGGSHMGQYF. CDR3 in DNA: TGTGCCAGCAGCCCGAAGGGAGGTTCCCATATGGGGCAGTATTTT.

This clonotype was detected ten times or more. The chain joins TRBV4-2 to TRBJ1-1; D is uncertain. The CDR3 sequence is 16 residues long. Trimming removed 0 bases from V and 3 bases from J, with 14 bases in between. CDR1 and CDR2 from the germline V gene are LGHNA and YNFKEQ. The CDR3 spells CASSQDRRGRDTEAFF. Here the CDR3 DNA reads TGTGCCAGCAGCCAAGATAGGAGAGGGCGCGACACTGAAGCTTTCTTT.

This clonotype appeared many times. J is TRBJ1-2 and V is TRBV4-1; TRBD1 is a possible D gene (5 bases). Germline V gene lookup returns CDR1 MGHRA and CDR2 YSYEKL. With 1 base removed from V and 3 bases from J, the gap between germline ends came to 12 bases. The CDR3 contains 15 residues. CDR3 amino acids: CASSQGGGGDYGYTF. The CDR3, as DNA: TGCGCCAGCAGCCAAGGGGGCGGGGGGGACTATGGCTACACCTTC.

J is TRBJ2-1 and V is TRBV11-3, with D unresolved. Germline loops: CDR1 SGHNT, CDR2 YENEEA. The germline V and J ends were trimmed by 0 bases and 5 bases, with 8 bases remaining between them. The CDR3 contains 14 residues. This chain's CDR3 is CASSLDRWNNEQFF. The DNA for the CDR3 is TGTGCCAGCAGCTTAGATCGTTGGAACAATGAGCAGTTCTTC.

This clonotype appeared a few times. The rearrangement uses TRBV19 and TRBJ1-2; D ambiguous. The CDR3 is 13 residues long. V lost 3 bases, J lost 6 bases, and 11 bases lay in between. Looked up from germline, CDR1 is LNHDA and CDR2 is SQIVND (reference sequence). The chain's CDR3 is CASSMGRIDGYTF. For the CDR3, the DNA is TGTGCCAGTAGTATGGGCCGGATTGATGGCTACACCTTC.

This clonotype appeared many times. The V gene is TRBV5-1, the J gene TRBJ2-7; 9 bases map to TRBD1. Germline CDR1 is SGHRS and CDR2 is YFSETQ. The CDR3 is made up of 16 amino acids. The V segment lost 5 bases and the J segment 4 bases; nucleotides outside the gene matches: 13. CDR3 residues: CASREATGTGFYEQYF. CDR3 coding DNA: TGCGCCAGCAGGGAGGCGACCGGGACAGGGTTTTACGAGCAGTACTTC.

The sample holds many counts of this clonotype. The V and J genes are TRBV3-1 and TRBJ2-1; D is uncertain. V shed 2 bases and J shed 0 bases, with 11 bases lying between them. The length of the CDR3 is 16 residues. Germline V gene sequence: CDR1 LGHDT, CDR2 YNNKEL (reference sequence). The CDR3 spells CASSQTGRASYNEQFF. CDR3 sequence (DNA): TGTGCCAGCAGCCAAACGGGTCGGGCCTCCTACAATGAGCAGTTCTTC.

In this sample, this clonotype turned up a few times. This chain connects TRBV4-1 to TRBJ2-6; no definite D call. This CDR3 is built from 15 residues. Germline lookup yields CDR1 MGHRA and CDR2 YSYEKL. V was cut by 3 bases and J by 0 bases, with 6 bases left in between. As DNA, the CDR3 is TGCGCCAGCAGCCAGATTTCCTCTGGGGCCAACGTCCTGACTTTC. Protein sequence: CASSQISSGANVLTF.

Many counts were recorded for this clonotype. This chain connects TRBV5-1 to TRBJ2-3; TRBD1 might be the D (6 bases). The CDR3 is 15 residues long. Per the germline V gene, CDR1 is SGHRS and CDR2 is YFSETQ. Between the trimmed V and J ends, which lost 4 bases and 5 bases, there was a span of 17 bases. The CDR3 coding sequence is TGCGCCAGCAGCCCGCTGGACAGTGGGATAGATACGCAGTATTTT. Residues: CASSPLDSGIDTQYF.

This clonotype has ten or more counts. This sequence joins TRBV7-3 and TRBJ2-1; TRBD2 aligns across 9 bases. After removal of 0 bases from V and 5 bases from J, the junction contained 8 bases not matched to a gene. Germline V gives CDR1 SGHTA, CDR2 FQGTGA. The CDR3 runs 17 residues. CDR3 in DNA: TGTGCCAGCAGCTTAACGTTGCGGGAGGGCTATAACAATGAGCAGTTCTTC. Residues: CASSLTLREGYNNEQFF.

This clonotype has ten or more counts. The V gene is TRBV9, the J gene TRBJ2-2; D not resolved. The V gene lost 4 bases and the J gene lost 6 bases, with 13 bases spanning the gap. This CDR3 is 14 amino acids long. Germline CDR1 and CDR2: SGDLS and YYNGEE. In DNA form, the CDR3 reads TGTGCCAGCAGCCCTCGGTTAGGGCCCGGGGAGCTGTTTTTT. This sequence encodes CASSPRLGPGELFF.